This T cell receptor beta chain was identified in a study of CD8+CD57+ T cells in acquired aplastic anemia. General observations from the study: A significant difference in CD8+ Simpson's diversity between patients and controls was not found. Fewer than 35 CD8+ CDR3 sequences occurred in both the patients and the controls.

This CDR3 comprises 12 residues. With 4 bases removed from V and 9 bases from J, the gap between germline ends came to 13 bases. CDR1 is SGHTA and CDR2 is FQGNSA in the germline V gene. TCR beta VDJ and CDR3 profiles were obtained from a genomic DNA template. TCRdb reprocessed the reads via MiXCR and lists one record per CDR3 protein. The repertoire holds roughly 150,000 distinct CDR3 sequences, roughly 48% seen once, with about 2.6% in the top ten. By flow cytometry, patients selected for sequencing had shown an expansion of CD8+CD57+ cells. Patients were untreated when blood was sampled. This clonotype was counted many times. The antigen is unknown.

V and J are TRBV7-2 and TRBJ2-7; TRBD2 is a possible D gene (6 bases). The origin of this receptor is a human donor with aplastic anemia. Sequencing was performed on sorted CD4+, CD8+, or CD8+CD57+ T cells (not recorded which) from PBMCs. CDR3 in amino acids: CASSSFGGRQYF. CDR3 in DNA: TGTGCCAGCAGCTCCTTCGGGGGTAGGCAGTACTTC.